This TCR beta chain originates from a study of CD8 T cells in Susac syndrome. In this sample, this clonotype turned up a few times. Roughly 0.45 to 1 ug RNA was reverse transcribed with random hexamers. Amplification of TCR beta CDR3 across 54 Vbeta and 13 Jbeta was performed with immunoSEQ multiplex PCR. MiXCR, run by TCRdb on the immunoSEQ multiplex PCR reads, gives a single entry per CDR3 protein. The sample includes about 130,000 distinct CDR3 sequences, around 90% of them seen just once. The germline V gene has CDR1 LNHDA and CDR2 SQIVND (reference sequence). V was clipped by 9 bases and J by 4 bases, with 10 bases between them. This CDR3 comprises 12 residues. Sequencing of TCR beta, carried out with a high-throughput approach, was applied to CD8+ and CD4+ T cells from the blood. It was treatment-naive patients with stable or active relapsing-remitting disease who made up the multiple sclerosis controls. TEMRA cells were FACS-enriched, while CD8+ and CD4+ T cells were negatively isolated.

The specimen was CD8+ T cells from PBMCs. The gene calls are TRBV19 and TRBJ1-5; D perhaps matches TRBD1 (5 bases). The origin of this receptor is a human donor with multiple sclerosis. In nucleotides, the CDR3 is TGTGCCAGCTCATGGGGGAATCAGCCCCAGCATTTT. The encoded protein is CASSWGNQPQHF.